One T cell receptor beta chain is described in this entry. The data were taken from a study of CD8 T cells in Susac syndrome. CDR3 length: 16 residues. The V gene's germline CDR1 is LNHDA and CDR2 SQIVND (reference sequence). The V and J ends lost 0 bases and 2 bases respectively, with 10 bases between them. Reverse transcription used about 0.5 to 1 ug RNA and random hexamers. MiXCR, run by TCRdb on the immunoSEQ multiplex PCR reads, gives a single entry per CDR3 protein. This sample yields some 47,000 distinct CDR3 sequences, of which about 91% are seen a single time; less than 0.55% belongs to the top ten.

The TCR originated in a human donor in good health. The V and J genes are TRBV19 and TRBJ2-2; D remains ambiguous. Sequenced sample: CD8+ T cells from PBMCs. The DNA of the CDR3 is TGTGCCAGTAGTATAGATCGAACAGAAAACACCGGGGAGCTGTTTTTT. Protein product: CASSIDRTENTGELFF.